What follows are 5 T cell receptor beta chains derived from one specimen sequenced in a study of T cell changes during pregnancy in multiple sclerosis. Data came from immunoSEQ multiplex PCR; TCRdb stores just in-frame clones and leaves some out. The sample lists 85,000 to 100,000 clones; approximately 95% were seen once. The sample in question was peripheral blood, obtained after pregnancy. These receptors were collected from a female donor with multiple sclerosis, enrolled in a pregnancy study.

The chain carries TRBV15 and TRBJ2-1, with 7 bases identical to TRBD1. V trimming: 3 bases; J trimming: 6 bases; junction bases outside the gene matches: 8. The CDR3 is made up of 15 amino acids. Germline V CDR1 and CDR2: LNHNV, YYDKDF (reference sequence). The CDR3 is CATSSAGSGGNEQFF. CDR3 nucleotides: TGTGCCACCAGCAGTGCAGGCTCAGGGGGCAATGAGCAGTTCTTC.

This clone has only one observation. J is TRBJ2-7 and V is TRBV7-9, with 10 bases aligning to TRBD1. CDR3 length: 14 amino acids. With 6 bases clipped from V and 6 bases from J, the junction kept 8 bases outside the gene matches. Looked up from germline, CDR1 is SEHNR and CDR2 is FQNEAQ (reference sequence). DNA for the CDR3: TGTGCCAGCAGGAGGACAGGGGGATCGGGCGAGCAGTACTTC. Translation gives CASRRTGGSGEQYF.

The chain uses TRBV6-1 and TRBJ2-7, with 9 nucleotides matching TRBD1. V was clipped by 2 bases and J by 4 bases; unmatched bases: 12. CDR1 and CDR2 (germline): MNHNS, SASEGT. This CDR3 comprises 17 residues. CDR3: CASSESTTGGSIYEQYF. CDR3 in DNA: TGTGCCAGCAGTGAATCCACCACAGGGGGCAGTATTTACGAGCAGTACTTC.

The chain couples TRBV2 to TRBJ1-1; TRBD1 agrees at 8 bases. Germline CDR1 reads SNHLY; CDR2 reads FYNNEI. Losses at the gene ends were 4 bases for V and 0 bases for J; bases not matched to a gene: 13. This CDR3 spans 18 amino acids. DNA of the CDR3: TGTGCCAGCAGTGTTGAGGTGGCCAGGGGGCACCTGAACACTGAAGCTTTCTTT. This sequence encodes CASSVEVARGHLNTEAFF.

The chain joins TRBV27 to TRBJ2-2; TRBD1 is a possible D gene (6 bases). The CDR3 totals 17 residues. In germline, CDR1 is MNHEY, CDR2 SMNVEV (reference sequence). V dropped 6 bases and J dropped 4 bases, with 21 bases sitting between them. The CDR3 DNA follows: TGTGCCAGCAGCTCTCCTCAGGGGTATGGTAGCACCGGGGAGCTGTTTTTT. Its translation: CASSSPQGYGSTGELFF.